This T cell receptor beta chain stems from a study of cytomegalovirus exposure and HLA in healthy donors. For this clone: Its target is not known.

The PCR used 60 Vbeta and 13 Jbeta primers. TCRdb's table, derived via immunoSEQ multiplex PCR, lists solely in-frame clones and lacks some. This table holds about 200,000 clones, 9.5% to 15% found once. Notes on the study in general: DRB1 had the most TCR associations and HLA-C the fewest, a later analysis found, with rates varying by HLA locus.

Looked up from germline, CDR1 is WSHSY and CDR2 is SAAADI. V was clipped by 6 bases and J by 0 bases; unmatched bases: 7. This CDR3 has 15 residues. The clonotype originates from a man aged 50 to 59 in good health and CMV-seropositive. The specimen was PBMCs. J is TRBJ1-2 and V is TRBV10-2; 7 bases map to TRBD1. The CDR3 coding sequence is TGCGCCAGCAGCGACAGGGAACCTTCTAACTATGGCTACACCTTC. Amino acid sequence: CASSDREPSNYGYTF.